Included here is one T cell receptor (beta chain) sequence, with context. Its antigen is still unknown. The CDR3 runs to 16 residues. V was clipped by 3 bases and J by 4 bases; unmatched bases: 5. From germline, CDR1 is SGDLS and CDR2 YYNGEE. The sample belongs to a study of T-cell memory formation after mild COVID-19. General study findings and limits: Contracting CD4+ clones sat mainly in CM and EM; CD8+ in EMRA.

The 5'RACE method, run with constant-segment primers, produced TCR alpha and TCR beta cDNA libraries (carrying sample barcodes and UMIs). In TCRdb, the 5' RACE reads were re-called with MiXCR into one record per CDR3 protein. Of 300,000 to 400,000 distinct CDR3 sequences in the sample, approximately 15% were seen once. The sequencing input was PBMCs or a T cell subset sorted from them (not recorded which). The sequence was obtained from a man aged 18 to 30 who had mild COVID-19 (a few samples of this study predate the infection). Cell type and time point are not known. The gene calls are TRBV9 and TRBJ2-3; 13 bases line up with TRBD2. The CDR3 is CASSDFGTSGADTQYF. The DNA of the CDR3 is TGTGCCAGCAGCGACTTTGGGACTAGCGGGGCAGATACGCAGTATTTT.